This T cell receptor (beta chain) came from a study of T-cell reconstitution after alpha-beta-depleted transplantation in children. Study observations and caveats: The study traced high day-60 TCRbeta diversity in some patients to surviving recipient T cells and thymic progenitors.

Germline values: CDR1 WSHSY, CDR2 SAAADI. V lost 2 bases and J lost 3; bases outside the gene matches: 3. CDR3 length: 14 amino acids. This clonotype occurred a few times. As yet, its antigen is unknown. Preparation of the TCRbeta library involved a method that used unique molecular identifiers. One entry per CDR3 protein results from TCRdb running MiXCR on the PCR reads. This sample has around 200,000 distinct CDR3 sequences, with roughly 18% found just once. The chain carries TRBV10-2 and TRBJ1-1; 7 bases agree with TRBD1. Specimen: PBMCs, mostly from graft donor cells, collected 360 days after TCRalphabeta/CD19-depleted stem cell transplant. The clonotype comes from a male patient under 10 years old who had a stem cell transplant for acute lymphoblastic leukemia, so the T cells may come from the graft donor. CDR3 protein: CASSEAGQHTEAFF. The CDR3, as DNA: TGCGCCAGCAGTGAGGCGGGACAGCACACTGAAGCTTTCTTT.